These 20 T cell receptor beta chains were sequenced from one sample in a study of shared T cell receptors in the human thymus. Method: immunoSEQ multiplex PCR; TCRdb's copy keeps in-frame clones and lacks some. The table shows 720,000 or so clones, with 70% to 90% occurring only once. These records were also assigned to another study, of human thymus T cells.

Sample: thymocytes. The receptors shown here come from a girl under three years old with a congenital heart defect.

This chain connects TRBV11-2 to TRBJ1-1, with a possible D match to TRBD1 (6 bases). Germline lookup yields CDR1 SGHAT and CDR2 FQNNGV. Trimming took 5 bases from V and 6 from J, leaving 13 bases between them. This CDR3 has 13 residues. CDR3 sequence (DNA): TGTGCCAGCAGCCCGACAGGATGGGCTGAAGCTTTCTTT. It translates to CASSPTGWAEAFF. Complete variable domain (other parts from reference TRBV11-2 and TRBJ1-1): EAGVAQSPRYKIIEKRQSVAFWCNPISGHATLYWYQQILGQGPKLLIQFQNNGVVDDSQLPKDRFSAERLKGVDSTLKIQPAKLEDSAVYLCASSPTGWAEAFFGQGTRLTVV.

CDR3 amino acids: CASSLATSGSQETQYF. The CDR3 DNA follows: TGTGCCAGCAGCTTAGCGACTAGCGGGAGTCAAGAGACCCAGTACTTC. The chain has TRBV7-4 and TRBJ2-5; 12 bases map to TRBD2. There are 16 residues in the CDR3. With V trimmed by 0 bases and J by 2 bases, 1 base remained unmatched. Germline lookup yields CDR1 SGHVT and CDR2 SQSDAQ.

The chain couples TRBV5-1 to TRBJ1-2; D ambiguous. CDR1 and CDR2 (germline): SGHRS, YFSETQ. Trimming took 1 base from V and 8 from J, leaving 12 bases between them. The CDR3 is made up of 13 amino acids. The CDR3 region is CASSLKSTWGYTF. CDR3 nucleotide sequence: TGCGCCAGCAGCTTGAAGAGTACGTGGGGCTACACCTTC.

The V and J genes are TRBV5-1 and TRBJ2-7; TRBD1 matches 7 bases. The germline CDR1 and CDR2 sequences are SGHRS and YFSETQ. The CDR3 contains 17 residues. V shed 0 bases, J shed 2 bases, and the junction held 11 bases outside the gene matches. CDR3 in DNA: TGCGCCAGCAGCTTGGGCAGACAGGGCATTATAACCTACGAGCAGTACTTC. Protein sequence: CASSLGRQGIITYEQYF.

This sequence joins TRBV7-3 and TRBJ1-6, with 8 bases lining up with TRBD1. With V trimmed by 4 bases and J by 10 bases, 12 bases remained unmatched. The CDR3 is 16 amino acids. CDR1 SGHTA and CDR2 FQGTGA come from the germline V gene. The CDR3 sequence: CASSSDGQGRGSPLHF. CDR3 sequence (DNA): TGTGCCAGCAGCTCCGACGGACAGGGACGGGGATCACCCCTCCACTTT.

The table lists this clone with a count of one. The V and J genes are TRBV15 and TRBJ2-1; TRBD2 matches 8 bases. The CDR3 length is 16 residues. Germline V CDR1 and CDR2: LNHNV, YYDKDF (reference sequence). V gave up 5 bases and J gave up 2 bases; unmatched junction bases: 8. CDR3 DNA: TGTGCCACCAGCTACCCTACTAGCGGAACCTACAATGAGCAGTTCTTC. Residues: CATSYPTSGTYNEQFF.

The rearrangement links TRBV19 to TRBJ1-2; 8 nucleotides line up with TRBD1. J was trimmed by 3 bases and V by 3 bases; bases with no gene match: 3. CDR3 length: 14 amino acids. Germline V CDR1 and CDR2: LNHDA, SQIVND (reference sequence). The CDR3 region is CASSMEDRDYGYTF. The CDR3 DNA sequence: TGTGCCAGTAGTATGGAGGACAGGGACTATGGCTACACCTTC.

This clone turned up a few times. The chain couples TRBV2 to TRBJ1-2, with TRBD1 matching over 9 bases. The length of the CDR3 is 13 residues. J gave up 3 bases and V 7 bases, and 3 bases lay outside the gene matches. Germline V CDR1 and CDR2: SNHLY, FYNNEI. The CDR3 DNA reads as TGTGCCAGCACTGGACAGGGGTACTATGGCTACACCTTC. It is translated as CASTGQGYYGYTF.

This clone has just one count. The rearrangement links TRBV6-1 to TRBJ2-7; 10 bases are a match to TRBD1. CDR3 length: 12 amino acids. Germline V gene sequence: CDR1 MNHNS, CDR2 SASEGT. V gave up 8 bases and J gave up 7 bases; unmatched junction bases: 5. CDR3 sequence reads: CASRDRGEEQYF. CDR3 sequence (DNA): TGTGCCAGCCGGGACAGGGGCGAGGAGCAGTACTTC.

The V gene is TRBV4-2, the J gene TRBJ2-5; TRBD2 matches 8 bases. Looked up from germline, CDR1 is LGHNA and CDR2 is YNFKEQ. The CDR3 runs to 18 residues. The V and J ends lost 0 bases and 1 base, in that order; junction bases with no gene match: 10. CDR3 loop: CASSQDLCTSGGQETQYF. The CDR3 DNA reads as TGTGCCAGCAGCCAAGATTTGTGTACCAGCGGGGGCCAAGAGACCCAGTACTTC.

The chain is built from TRBV5-1 and TRBJ2-6; 12 bases agree with TRBD1. This CDR3 spans 16 amino acids. After removal of 6 bases from V and 4 bases from J, the junction contained 5 bases not matched to a gene. Germline V lookup: CDR1 SGHRS, CDR2 YFSETQ. CDR3 nucleotide sequence: TGCGCCAGCACGGGACAGGGGGCGCCAGGGGCCAACGTCCTGACTTTC. Translation gives CASTGQGAPGANVLTF.

This clone was seen just once. The gene calls are TRBV19 and TRBJ1-2; 9 bases are a match to TRBD1. V shed 0 bases, J shed 4 bases, and the junction held 6 bases outside the gene matches. Germline V gene sequence: CDR1 LNHDA, CDR2 SQIVND (reference sequence). CDR3 length: 16 residues. The CDR3 is CASSIEGDRVSYGYTF. The CDR3 DNA is TGTGCCAGTAGTATAGAGGGGGACAGGGTCTCCTATGGCTACACCTTC.

The V and J genes are TRBV29-1 and TRBJ2-3; D gene ambiguous. The CDR3 runs 13 residues. Per the germline V gene, CDR1 is SQVTM and CDR2 is ANQGSEA. Trimming shortened V by 6 bases and J by 2 bases, and 12 bases separated the two germline ends. Here the CDR3 reads CSVASSPTDTQYF. The CDR3 DNA sequence: TGCAGCGTGGCCTCGTCCCCCACAGATACGCAGTATTTT.

This clone has more than one count but fewer than ten. This rearrangement joins TRBV6-6 to TRBJ2-7; 9 positions match TRBD1. This CDR3 is 15 amino acids long. Trimming cost V 6 bases and J 2 bases; bases outside gene matches: 8. Germline CDR1 reads MNHNY; CDR2 reads SVGAGI (reference sequence). CDR3 sequence reads: CASRAGTGTPYEQYF. Here the CDR3 DNA reads TGTGCCAGCAGGGCCGGGACAGGGACTCCCTACGAGCAGTACTTC.

Only one count was recorded for this clone. The chain has TRBV7-8 and TRBJ1-1; D is unclear. Per the germline V gene, CDR1 is SGHVS and CDR2 is FQNEAQ. This CDR3 contains 11 residues. The ends were cut back, 2 bases at V and 7 bases at J, with 5 bases in the middle. Here the CDR3 DNA reads TGTGCCAGCAGCTTACGGGGTGAAGCTTTCTTT. Its translation: CASSLRGEAFF.

This chain joins TRBV4-1 and TRBJ1-4; 12 positions agree with TRBD1. The V gene's germline CDR1 is MGHRA and CDR2 YSYEKL. V shed 5 bases and J 7 bases; nucleotides not matched to a gene: 17. This CDR3 contains 19 residues. CDR3 protein: CASSKGGTGGAGGPEKLFF. The CDR3 DNA reads as TGCGCCAGCAGCAAGGGGGGGACAGGGGGCGCGGGAGGACCTGAAAAACTGTTTTTT.

The chain recombines TRBV7-9 with TRBJ2-1; D is unclear. The CDR3 is made up of 14 amino acids. Germline V gives CDR1 SEHNR, CDR2 FQNEAQ (reference sequence). The germline V and J ends were trimmed by 1 base and 5 bases, with 9 bases remaining between them. The CDR3 sequence is CASSLGWANNEQFF. The CDR3 nucleotides are TGTGCCAGCAGCTTAGGCTGGGCAAACAATGAGCAGTTCTTC. Together with reference TRBV7-9 and TRBJ2-1, the CDR3 gives the full variable domain: DTGVSQNPRHKITKRGQNVTFRCDPISEHNRLYWYRQTLGQGPEFLTYFQNEAQLEKSRLLSDRFSAERPKGSFSTLEIQRTEQGDSAMYLCASSLGWANNEQFFGPGTRLTVL.

This clone was seen just once. The J gene is TRBJ1-2, the V gene TRBV27; perhaps TRBD1 as D (5 bases). The germline gives CDR1 MNHEY, CDR2 SMNVEV (reference sequence). V was shortened by 10 bases and J by 8 bases, with 20 bases between the two germline ends. There are 13 residues in the CDR3. The CDR3 region has the DNA TGTGCCACCGCTCGGGGGGAGATGGTAGGCTACACCTTC. It translates to CATARGEMVGYTF.

Only one count was recorded for this clone. Other DNA sequences in this sample translate to the same CDR3. This sequence joins TRBV28 and TRBJ1-6, with 8 nucleotides matching TRBD1. The V and J ends lost 6 bases and 7 bases, in that order; junction bases with no gene match: 11. Looked up from germline, CDR1 is MDHEN and CDR2 is SYDVKM. The CDR3 is 16 amino acids. The CDR3 spells CASSPSQGAGNSPLHF. The CDR3 DNA is TGTGCCAGCAGCCCTAGCCAGGGGGCTGGCAATTCACCCCTCCACTTT. The full variable domain, its missing parts supplied by reference TRBV28 and TRBJ1-6, is DVKVTQSSRYLVKRTGEKVFLECVQDMDHENMFWYRQDPGLGLRLIYFSYDVKMKEKGDIPEGYSVSREKKERFSLILESASTNQTSMYLCASSPSQGAGNSPLHFGNGTRLTVT.

The J gene is TRBJ1-1, the V gene TRBV25-1; maybe TRBD1 (5 bases). Germline loops: CDR1 MGHDK, CDR2 SYGVNS. This CDR3 region has 16 residues. The germline V and J ends were trimmed by 1 base and 3 bases, with 15 bases remaining between them. CDR3 amino acids: CASSEWMAKGDTEAFF. The CDR3 coding sequence is TGTGCCAGCAGTGAATGGATGGCCAAAGGGGACACTGAAGCTTTCTTT.